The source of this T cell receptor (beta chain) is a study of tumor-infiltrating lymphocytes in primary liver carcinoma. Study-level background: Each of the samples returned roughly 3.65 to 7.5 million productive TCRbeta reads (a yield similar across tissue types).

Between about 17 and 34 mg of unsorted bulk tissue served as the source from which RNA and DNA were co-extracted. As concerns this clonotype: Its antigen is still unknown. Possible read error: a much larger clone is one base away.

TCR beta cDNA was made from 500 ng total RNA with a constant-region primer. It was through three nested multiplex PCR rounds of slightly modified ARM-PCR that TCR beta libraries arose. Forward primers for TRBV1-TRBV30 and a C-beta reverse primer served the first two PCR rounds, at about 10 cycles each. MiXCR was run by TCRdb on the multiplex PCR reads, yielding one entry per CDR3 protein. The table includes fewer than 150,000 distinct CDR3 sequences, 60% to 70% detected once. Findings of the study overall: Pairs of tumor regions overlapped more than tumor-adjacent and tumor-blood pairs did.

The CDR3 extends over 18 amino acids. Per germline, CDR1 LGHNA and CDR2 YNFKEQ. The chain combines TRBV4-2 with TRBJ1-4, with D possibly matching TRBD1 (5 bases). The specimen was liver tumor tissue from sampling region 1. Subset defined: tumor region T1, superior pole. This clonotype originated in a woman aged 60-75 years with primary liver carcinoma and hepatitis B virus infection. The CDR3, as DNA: TGCGCCAGCAGCCAGAATCTCAGACCCGGGACGGTTAATGATAAACTGTTTTTT. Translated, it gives CASSQNLRPGTVNDKLFF.